This T cell receptor (beta chain) was found in a study of T cell repertoires in cytomegalovirus infection. There are many counts of this clonotype. Its matching antigen is unknown. The V gene end was trimmed by 5 bases and the J gene end by 5 bases; junction bases not matched to a gene: 9. Germline V gene data show CDR1 as SEHNR and CDR2 as FQNEAQ (reference sequence). CDR3 length equals 15 residues. Findings of the study overall: Adding up the frequency of public TCR beta families identified people who carried CMV plus the relevant HLA.

TCRdb fed the reads into MiXCR, producing one record per CDR3 protein. The profile covers roughly 500,000 distinct CDR3 sequences, with about 10% appearing a single time and roughly 10% taken by the ten largest. V and J are TRBV7-9 and TRBJ1-2, with 9 nucleotides matching TRBD1. Sequenced sample: PBMCs. The clonotype comes from a human donor in good health (CMV status not recorded). Some clones in this sample may be carry-over from other donors' samples. CDR3 residues: CASSLPQGAIYGYTF. As DNA, the CDR3 is TGTGCCAGCAGCCTCCCACAGGGGGCAATATATGGCTACACCTTC.